The clone carrying this T cell receptor (beta chain) has a single count. The target antigen is unknown. Measured with immunoSEQ multiplex PCR; TCRdb has only the in-frame clones, and not every one. The data show 20,000 to 30,000 clones, 82% seen once. The V end lost 2 bases, the J end lost 5 bases, and 7 bases lay between the germline ends. Germline-derived CDR1 and CDR2 are MDHEN and SYDVKM. CDR3 length: 12 amino acids. The record originates from a study of stem cell transplantation in POMP-related autoinflammatory disease. PRAID featured prominent immunodeficiency. Study results and caveats: Fewer unique TRB V-J gene pairings were identified in patients with PRAID.

This receptor was identified in a human donor with POMP-related autoinflammation and immune dysregulation (PRAID). This sample comprised CD4+ T cells from PBMCs, obtained before stem cell transplantation. The chain carries TRBV28 and TRBJ2-7; a possible D gene is TRBD1 (5 bases). The CDR3 protein is CASSLTTDEQYF. CDR3 sequence (DNA): TGTGCCAGCAGTTTAACGACAGACGAGCAGTACTTC.